These T cell receptor beta chains were read from a single sample in a study of graft-versus-host responses after intestinal transplantation. Produced via immunoSEQ multiplex PCR; TCRdb's table is partial and in-frame only. The repertoire holds about 6,100 clones, with approximately 91% as singletons. Sequences were derived from PBMCs, sampled 83 days after transplant. Receptor source: a human patient who received an intestinal transplant, so some T cells may come from the graft donor. Each CDR3 is given with its conserved first and last residue.

CASSPTCPYNEQFF,TRBJ2-1,TRBV7-9,14
CASSQVMEAREKLFF,TRBJ1-4,TRBV4-1,15
CATSRLDGEQYF,TRBJ2-7,TRBV15,12
CASSEPGRFTDTQYF,TRBJ2-3,TRBV25-1,15
CSVEGELWGRETEAFF,TRBJ1-1,TRBV29-1,16
CASSVSGSSNQPQHF,TRBJ1-5,TRBV9,15
CASSIPRGATDSPLHF,TRBJ1-6,TRBV19,16
CAISATDTQYF,TRBJ2-3,TRBV10-3,11
CAWKVEKTGAGNSPLHF,TRBJ1-6,TRBV30,17
CSVAVRGQNTEAFF,TRBJ1-1,TRBV29-1,14
CASSGGQGNYGYTF,TRBJ1-2,TRBV6-1,14
CASSLAVKELFF,TRBJ2-2,TRBV7-9,12
CASSVPNTGELFF,TRBJ2-2,TRBV9,13
CASSIPYSNQPQHF,TRBJ1-5,TRBV19,14
CASSITGGGGEQYF,TRBJ2-7,TRBV27,14